The present TCR beta chain was sequenced within a study of spatial heterogeneity in lung cancer. The length of the CDR3 is 14 residues. CDR1 MGHDK and CDR2 SYGVNS come from the germline V gene. V was pared by 1 base and J by 10 bases, with 11 bases between. Time point: sample taken at primary tumor resection. Material for sequencing was whole RNA from tumor, nontumor lung or frozen PBMC, left unsorted. This clonotype was seen a handful of times. TCRdb itself ran the 5' RACE reads through MiXCR, one entry per CDR3 protein. The sample shows 55,000 to 70,000 distinct CDR3 sequences, about 6.3% of them seen only once.

The J gene is TRBJ1-6, the V gene TRBV25-1; D is perhaps TRBD1 (6 bases). This material consisted of PBMCs, taken at surgery. This TCR was sampled from a female donor with early-stage non-small cell lung cancer. Here the CDR3 DNA reads TGTGCCAGCAGTGAATGGGGGGCGGAATCACCCCTCCACTTT. This translates into CASSEWGAESPLHF.